This T cell receptor (beta chain) is drawn from a study of cytotoxic CD8 clonotypes in ibrutinib-treated CLL. About the research overall: Once treatment had gone on for a median of 12 months, range 6 to 36, response samples were drawn. When averaged across all of the samples, the counts came to around 260,000 productive templates and about 95,000 productive rearrangements. Whole-study results and caveats: Measured clonality at baseline was greater than in age-matched healthy donors and tracked with circulating CD8+ T-cell counts. Clonality went up at ibrutinib response and then declined back toward baseline at progression.

TCRdb's copy holds only in-frame clones and misses some; the assay was immunoSEQ multiplex PCR. In the table there are 160,000 or so clones, about four fifths of which are singletons. Concerning this clone: Its target is unknown.

Per germline, CDR1 SEHNR and CDR2 FQNEAQ (reference sequence). V lost 2 bases and J lost 2; bases outside the gene matches: 11. The CDR3 contains 17 residues. Sequencing was performed on PBMCs, taken after 24 months of ibrutinib treatment. The rearrangement joins TRBV7-9 to TRBJ2-7, with 8 bases aligning to TRBD2. This TCR was recovered from a human donor with chronic lymphocytic leukemia. CDR3 DNA sequence: TGTGCCAGCAGCTTAATCCCGGGGAGCGGGAGCACCTACGAGCAGTACTTC. Its translation is CASSLIPGSGSTYEQYF.